This T cell receptor beta chain was obtained from a study of T cell responses to AZD1222 COVID-19 vaccine. Study at large: Both about-4-week and about-12-week second-dose recipients were combined. Study findings and constraints: Possibly, clonal diversity was underestimated; donors were largely white British and included more females. The peak T cell response came first, and repertoires were sampled only after it.

Libraries were prepared by immunoSEQ multiplex PCR; TCRdb keeps only in-frame clonotypes and omits some of them. The table records 150,000 to 200,000 clones, 91% of them present only once. Comment on this clone: Its antigen remains unidentified.

The sample consisted of peripheral blood, taken on day 0 of AZD1222 vaccination. This receptor was obtained from an adult in good health.

CDR3 DNA sequence: TGCGCCAGCAGCTATGGAATGAACACTGAAGCTTTCTTT. Protein: CASSYGMNTEAFF. The rearrangement links TRBV5-1 to TRBJ1-1; D is unclear. The CDR3 length is 13 residues. The germline CDR1 and CDR2 sequences are SGHRS and YFSETQ. Trimming cost V 3 bases and J 0 bases, with 6 bases left between them.